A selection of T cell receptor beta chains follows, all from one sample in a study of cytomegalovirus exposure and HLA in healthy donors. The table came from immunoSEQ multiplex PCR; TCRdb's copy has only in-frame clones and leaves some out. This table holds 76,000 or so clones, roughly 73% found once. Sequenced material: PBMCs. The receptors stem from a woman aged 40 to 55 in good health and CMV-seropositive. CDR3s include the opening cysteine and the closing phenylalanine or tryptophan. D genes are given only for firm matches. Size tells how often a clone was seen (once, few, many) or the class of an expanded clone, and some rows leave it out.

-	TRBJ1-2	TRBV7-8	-	TGTGCCAGCAGCTCAGGGCCCGCCGGGGGCACCTTC	CASSSGPAGGTF
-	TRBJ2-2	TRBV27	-	TGTGCCAGCAGTTTACCAGGGCTTAACACCGGGGAGCTGTTTTTT	CASSLPGLNTGELFF
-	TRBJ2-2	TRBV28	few	TGTGCCAGCAGTTTGGGCAGGGGCTGGGGGGAGCTGTTTTTT	CASSLGRGWGELFF
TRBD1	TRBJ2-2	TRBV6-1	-	TGTGCCAGCAGTGACGGGACAGGGTGGTATTACAGCGGGGAGCTGTTTTTT	CASSDGTGWYYSGELFF
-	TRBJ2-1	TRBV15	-	TGTGCCACCAGCCCCGTTCGGTACAATGAGCAGTTCTTC	CATSPVRYNEQFF
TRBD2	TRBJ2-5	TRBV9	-	TGTGCCAGCAGCGTACTAGCGGGCCTCCAAGAGACCCAGTACTTC	CASSVLAGLQETQYF
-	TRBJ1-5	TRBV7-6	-	TGTGCCAGCAGCTTAAATCCCGTTCAGCCCCAGCATTTT	CASSLNPVQPQHF
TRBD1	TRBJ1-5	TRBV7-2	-	TGTGCCAGCAGCTCGACCGGGGACAGGGTTGGTCAGCCCCAGCATTTT	CASSSTGDRVGQPQHF
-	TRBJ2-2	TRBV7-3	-	TGTGCCAGCAGCCCAACAGGAATCGGAACCGGGGAGCTGTTTTTT	CASSPTGIGTGELFF
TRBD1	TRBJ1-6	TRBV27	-	TGTGCCAGCAGTTCGGGACAGGGGGCTTTGAGTTCACCCCTCCACTTT	CASSSGQGALSSPLHF